This TCR beta chain originates from a study of human T cells and chemical hapten exposure. Study-level information: Diphenylcyclopropenone, dosed weekly to the scalp, was given to patients throughout the approximately 23-week study. Women made up most patients, who had alopecia areata, totalis or universalis.

CDR1 DFQATT and CDR2 SNEGSKA come from the germline V gene (reference sequence). There are 14 residues in the CDR3. Unmatched junction bases numbered 7, after V lost 0 bases and J lost 6 bases. Time point in this sample: pre-sensitization, week 0. Documented treatment: therapeutic diphenylcyclopropenone sensitization with weekly scalp DPC. The study enrolled 18 to 70-year-old alopecia patients suitable for DPC. The library tagged each cDNA molecule with unique molecular identifiers. TCRdb itself ran the RACE reads through MiXCR, one entry per CDR3 protein. The table shows about 260,000 distinct CDR3 sequences, with approximately 8.6% occurring only once.

The sequencing here drew on whole blood, taken in connection with sensitization to the hapten diphenylcyclopropenone (DPC). The clonotype comes from a woman between 35 and 50 years old with alopecia areata. Some clones in this sample may be carry-over from other donors' samples. The rearrangement links TRBV20-1 to TRBJ2-7; 8 bases match TRBD2. The CDR3 reads CSARDEREFGEQYF. The CDR3 DNA is TGCAGTGCTAGAGACGAGCGGGAGTTCGGCGAGCAGTACTTC.